The 23 T cell receptor beta chains below come from one sample, sequenced in a study of T cells in localized non-small cell lung cancer (dated by TCRdb to 2020 to 2022). The library was made by the immunoSEQ multiplex PCR assay. The source is immuneACCESS, and TCRdb retained only in-frame sequences with V and J called. Part of the clones is not carried over; for the studies checked, unresolved V genes explain less than half of this, and the remainder is unexplained. This sample has around 41,000 clones in its table, and around 88% of those were observed once. Of the sample, around 6.4% falls within the top ten clones. Here the sequenced sample was peripheral blood, taken before any cancer treatment. The receptors originated from a man between 40 and 70 years old with stage I lung adenocarcinoma.

This sequence joins TRBV7-9 and TRBJ2-6; D ambiguous. V shed 3 bases and J shed 0 bases, with 9 bases lying between them. CDR1 SEHNR and CDR2 FQNEAQ come from the germline V gene (reference sequence). The CDR3 contains 16 residues. The CDR3 DNA sequence: TGTGCCAGCAGCTTCGGCCGGTCCTCTGGGGCCAACGTCCTGACTTTC. Residues: CASSFGRSSGANVLTF.

Here the CDR3 reads CASSPPTGTGGIGYTF. The CDR3 DNA sequence: TGTGCCAGCAGCCCGCCAACGGGGACAGGGGGCATTGGCTACACCTTC. The V call is TRBV4-2, the J call TRBJ1-2, with 12 positions matching TRBD1. Trimming removed 4 bases from V and 7 bases from J; junction bases left unmatched: 10. This CDR3 has 16 amino acids. Germline CDR1 is LGHNA and CDR2 is YNFKEQ.

V is TRBV27 and J is TRBJ1-1, with TRBD1 as a possible D gene (5 bases). CDR3 length: 14 amino acids. V was cut by 5 bases and J by 0 bases, with 10 bases left in between. Germline assignment: CDR1 MNHEY and CDR2 SMNVEV (reference sequence). The CDR3 DNA sequence: TGTGCCAGCAGTCCAGGGCTCATGAACACTGAAGCTTTCTTT. Translation: CASSPGLMNTEAFF.

This CDR3 reads CASSVLASSYNEQFF. CDR3 DNA: TGTGCCAGCAGCGTCCTAGCGAGCTCCTACAATGAGCAGTTCTTC. V gene TRBV9 combines with J gene TRBJ2-1, with D perhaps TRBD2 (6 bases). The germline V and J ends were trimmed by 2 bases and 0 bases, with 9 bases remaining between them. The CDR3 sequence is 15 residues long. Germline V gene lookup returns CDR1 SGDLS and CDR2 YYNGEE.

V is TRBV11-1 and J is TRBJ2-1; the D gene is possibly TRBD1 (6 bases). V was pared by 5 bases and J by 4 bases, with 12 bases between. Germline CDR1 reads SGHAT; CDR2 reads FQDESV (reference sequence). This CDR3 spans 14 amino acids. The CDR3 sequence is CASSPHRGYNEQFF. Written as DNA, the CDR3 is TGTGCCAGCAGCCCGCATAGGGGGTACAATGAGCAGTTCTTC.

The chain employs TRBV6-6 and TRBJ1-3; D not resolved. The CDR3 spans 13 residues. CDR1 is MNHNY, CDR2 SVGAGI, per germline (reference sequence). The germline V and J ends were trimmed by 3 bases and 4 bases, with 7 bases remaining between them. CDR3 protein: CASSYDGGNTIYF. The DNA for the CDR3 is TGTGCCAGCAGTTATGATGGGGGAAACACCATATATTTT.

The rearrangement uses TRBV27 and TRBJ1-2; D is unresolved. Germline V gene lookup returns CDR1 MNHEY and CDR2 SMNVEV (reference sequence). The CDR3 sequence is 13 residues long. V was trimmed by 8 bases and J by 6 bases, leaving 16 bases between them. CDR3 coding DNA: TGTGCCAGCGGTCCGGCAGGATTACATGGCTACACCTTC. Amino acid sequence: CASGPAGLHGYTF.

The gene calls are TRBV5-1 and TRBJ2-5; 7 bases fit TRBD1. The germline V gene encodes CDR1 SGHRS and CDR2 YFSETQ. CDR3 length equals 14 residues. Trimming removed 2 bases from V and 5 bases from J; junction bases left unmatched: 6. The CDR3 sequence is CASSFGDRIETQYF. In DNA, the CDR3 is TGCGCCAGCAGCTTTGGGGACAGAATCGAGACCCAGTACTTC. The whole variable domain, remainder taken from reference TRBV5-1 and TRBJ2-5, is KAGVTQTPRYLIKTRGQQVTLSCSPISGHRSVSWYQQTPGQGLQFLFEYFSETQRNKGNFPGRFSGRQFSNSRSEMNVSTLELGDSALYLCASSFGDRIETQYFGPGTRLLVL.

This clone has just one count. CDR3 in DNA: TGTGCCAGCAGTTACCAGGCCTCCTACGAGCAGTACTTC. It encodes CASSYQASYEQYF. This chain connects TRBV6-6 to TRBJ2-7; D unresolved. Deletions cut 2 bases from V and 0 bases from J, with 5 bases between. The germline CDR1 and CDR2 sequences are MNHNY and SVGAGI (reference sequence). There are 13 residues in the CDR3.

This clone was recorded a few times. The rearrangement uses TRBV5-4 and TRBJ1-2, with TRBD1 identical over 9 bases. The CDR3 is 15 amino acids. Germline V gene data show CDR1 as SGHNT and CDR2 as YYREEE (reference sequence). The V and J ends lost 4 bases and 0 bases, in that order; junction bases with no gene match: 4. Here the CDR3 DNA reads TGTGCCAGCAGCCCGAGGACAGGGGCTAACTATGGCTACACCTTC. This encodes CASSPRTGANYGYTF.

This sequence joins TRBV7-6 and TRBJ1-1, with D unclear. The V end was cut by 0 bases, the J end by 1 base, with 6 bases between. Germline-derived CDR1 and CDR2 are SGHVS and FNYEAQ. The CDR3 totals 14 residues. CDR3 amino acids: CASSLASANTEAFF. In DNA form, the CDR3 reads TGTGCCAGCAGCTTAGCTTCTGCGAACACTGAAGCTTTCTTT. The full variable domain, its missing parts supplied by reference TRBV7-6 and TRBJ1-1, is GAGVSQSPRYKVTKRGQDVALRCDPISGHVSLYWYRQALGQGPEFLTYFNYEAQQDKSGLPNDRFSAERPEGSISTLTIQRTEQRDSAMYRCASSLASANTEAFFGQGTRLTVV.

In this sample, this clone turned up a few times. V gene TRBV13 combines with J gene TRBJ2-7; no firm D call. In germline, CDR1 is PRHDT, CDR2 FYEKMQ (reference sequence). The CDR3 loop spans 12 amino acids. Trimming left V 5 bases short and J 7 bases short, with 12 bases between. DNA for the CDR3: TGTGCCAGCAGCCTCCTGGCTAGGGAGCAGTACTTC. Translation gives CASSLLAREQYF.

The chain links TRBV5-4 to TRBJ1-1; no clear D. The CDR3 runs 15 residues. Germline loops: CDR1 SGHNT, CDR2 YYREEE (reference sequence). Trimming left V 0 bases short and J 6 bases short, with 15 bases between. The chain's CDR3 is CASSLGTPGVAEAFF. CDR3 nucleotides: TGTGCCAGCAGCTTGGGGACCCCCGGTGTGGCTGAAGCTTTCTTT.

The chain carries TRBV6-1 and TRBJ2-2; no clear D gene. The CDR3 is 11 residues long. V was pared by 3 bases and J by 5 bases, with 1 base between. Germline CDR1 is MNHNS and CDR2 is SASEGT. CDR3 coding DNA: TGTGCCAGCAGTGATACCGGGGAGCTGTTTTTT. Residues: CASSDTGELFF.

The chain uses TRBV27 and TRBJ1-5; the D gene is possibly TRBD1 (5 bases). V gave up 0 bases and J gave up 7 bases, with 7 bases separating them. The germline CDR1 and CDR2 sequences are MNHEY and SMNVEV (reference sequence). The CDR3 runs 13 residues. CDR3 nucleotides: TGTGCCAGCAGTTTATCGCAGGGACAGCCCCAGCATTTT. As protein: CASSLSQGQPQHF.

This clone has only one observation. This chain links TRBV6-6 with TRBJ2-5; 9 bases are shared with TRBD1. Germline V gene data show CDR1 as MNHNY and CDR2 as SVGAGI (reference sequence). V was clipped by 6 bases and J by 5 bases; unmatched bases: 7. CDR3 length: 14 residues. The CDR3 DNA sequence: TGTGCCAGCAGCCCAGACAGGGGGTGGGAGACCCAGTACTTC. As protein: CASSPDRGWETQYF.

The V gene is TRBV19, the J gene TRBJ1-5; D remains unclear. Germline V lookup: CDR1 LNHDA, CDR2 SQIVND (reference sequence). The ends were cut back, 6 bases at V and 4 bases at J, with 16 bases in the middle. CDR3 length: 15 amino acids. The CDR3 protein is CASSRTNIGNQPQHF. The DNA of the CDR3 is TGTGCCAGTAGCCGGACTAATATCGGGAATCAGCCCCAGCATTTT.

A few counts support this clone. This chain uses TRBV5-5 with TRBJ1-1, with D tentatively TRBD1 (5 bases). V was shortened by 2 bases and J by 1 base, with 6 bases between the two germline ends. CDR1 and CDR2 from the germline V gene are SGHKS and YYEKEE (reference sequence). This CDR3 has 13 amino acids. The CDR3 region has the DNA TGTGCCAGCAGCTTAACAGGGAACACTGAAGCTTTCTTT. Residues: CASSLTGNTEAFF. The full variable domain, completed using reference TRBV5-5 and TRBJ1-1, is DAGVTQSPTHLIKTRGQQVTLRCSPISGHKSVSWYQQVLGQGPQFIFQYYEKEERGRGNFPDRFSARQFPNYSSELNVNALLLGDSALYLCASSLTGNTEAFFGQGTRLTVV.

The V and J genes are TRBV28 and TRBJ1-2, with D possibly being TRBD1 (5 bases). The CDR3 is 15 amino acids. Germline lookup yields CDR1 MDHEN and CDR2 SYDVKM. V lost 6 bases and J 7 bases, leaving 21 bases between the germline ends. CDR3 nucleotide sequence: TGTGCCAGCAGCTCGGACCTTCGGGACTTTTTTGGCTACACCTTC. Encoded protein: CASSSDLRDFFGYTF.

This chain joins TRBV4-2 and TRBJ2-7; 11 bases map to TRBD2. Germline values: CDR1 LGHNA, CDR2 YNFKEQ. The V segment lost 5 bases and the J segment 5 bases; nucleotides outside the gene matches: 8. The CDR3 contains 15 residues. The CDR3 DNA reads TGTGCCAGCAGCGTCGCGACTAGCGGGATCGACGAGCAGTACTTC. Its protein is CASSVATSGIDEQYF.

The rearrangement uses TRBV5-1 and TRBJ1-2; 8 bases map to TRBD1. Germline CDR1 and CDR2: SGHRS and YFSETQ. With 2 bases clipped from V and 4 bases from J, the junction kept 7 bases outside the gene matches. CDR3 length: 15 residues. This chain's CDR3 is CASSLPGQDIYGYTF. Written as DNA, the CDR3 is TGCGCCAGCAGCTTACCGGGACAGGATATCTATGGCTACACCTTC.

V and J are TRBV4-2 and TRBJ1-4, with no clear D. Trimming removed 0 bases at V and 0 bases at J, with 5 bases between. The V gene's germline CDR1 is LGHNA and CDR2 YNFKEQ. The CDR3 extends over 15 amino acids. The CDR3 DNA follows: TGTGCCAGCAGCCAAGAAGCGACAACTAATGAAAAACTGTTTTTT. This sequence encodes CASSQEATTNEKLFF.

This chain uses TRBV11-2 with TRBJ1-3; a weak D match, TRBD1 (5 bases). Germline CDR1 SGHAT, CDR2 FQNNGV. This CDR3 spans 16 amino acids. V gave up 3 bases and J gave up 0 bases, with 12 bases separating them. The CDR3 spells CASSFPGQLSGNTIYF. CDR3 nucleotides: TGTGCCAGCAGCTTCCCAGGGCAACTCTCTGGAAACACCATATATTTT.